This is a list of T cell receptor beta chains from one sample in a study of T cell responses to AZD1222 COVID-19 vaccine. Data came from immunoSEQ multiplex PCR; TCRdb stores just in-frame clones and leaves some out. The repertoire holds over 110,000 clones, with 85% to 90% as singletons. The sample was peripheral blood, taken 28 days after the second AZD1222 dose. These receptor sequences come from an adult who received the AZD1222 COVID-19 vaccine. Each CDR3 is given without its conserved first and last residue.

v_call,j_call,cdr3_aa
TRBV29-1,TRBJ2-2,SVFRGTGELF
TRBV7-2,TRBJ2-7,ASSLGGGQGYEQY
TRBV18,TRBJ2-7,ASSPGLVIEQY
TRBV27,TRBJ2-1,ASSLRTSGGAYEQF
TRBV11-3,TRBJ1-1,ASSLFAF
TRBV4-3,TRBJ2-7,ASSQDEGTRY
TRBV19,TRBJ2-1,AAARTGEFDEQF
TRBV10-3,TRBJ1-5,AIRDREGQPQH
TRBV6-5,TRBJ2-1,ASSYSRTRNNEQF
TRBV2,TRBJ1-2,AVGANYGYT
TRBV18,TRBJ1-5,ASSGQQGRRPQH
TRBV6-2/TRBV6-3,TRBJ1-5,ASSYGGGDSNQPQH
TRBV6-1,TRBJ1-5,ASSESGRSQPQH
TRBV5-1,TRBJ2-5,ASSFGLAGETQY
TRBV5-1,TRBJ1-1,ASFKGDPRGNTEAF
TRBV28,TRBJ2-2,AGGQNTGELF
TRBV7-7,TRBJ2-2,ASSPRTGGGGELF
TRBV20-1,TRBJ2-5,SASGSGRVETQY
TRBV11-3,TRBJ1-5,ASSLEKPFSNQPQH
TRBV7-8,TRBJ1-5,ASSLDRGSNQPQH
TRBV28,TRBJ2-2,ASSPPLAGNTGELF
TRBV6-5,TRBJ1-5,ASREGQGRNQPQH